The present TCR beta chain was sequenced within a study of regulatory T cells in long-lasting Graves disease. Regarding time point: newly diagnosed GD, antithyroid drugs for less than 3 months. The TCR library was prepared using RNA isolated from PBMCs. Library construction for TCR beta used iRepertoire HTBI primers and Arm-PCR of CDR3 regions. From the multiplex PCR reads, TCRdb called clonotypes with MiXCR, one entry per CDR3 protein. Here the sample spans 400,000 to 500,000 distinct CDR3 sequences, around 13% being singletons. The table lists this clonotype with a few counts. A further study also used this sample, focusing on T cells in Graves' hyperthyroidism and ophthalmopathy. That report adds: Not enrolled were patients with uncontrolled infection, other autoimmune disease, pregnancy or lactation. Expanded thyroid clonotypes (above 0.001) were mostly also found in blood. Using 13 V-J features, a model discriminated ophthalmopathy from stable hyperthyroidism.

The TCR sequence derives from a woman between 50 and 59 years old with Graves disease. Source: peripheral blood mononuclear cells (PBMCs), taken at new diagnosis, from a patient treated with antithyroid drugs.

CDR3 in amino acids: CASRSASYEQYF. Here the CDR3 DNA reads TGTGCCAGCAGATCAGCATCCTACGAGCAGTACTTC. J is TRBJ2-7 and V is TRBV25-1; D is uncertain. The CDR3 totals 12 residues. Germline CDR1 MGHDK, CDR2 SYGVNS. V was clipped by 6 bases and J by 1 base, with 7 bases between them.